These 25 T cell receptor beta chains originate from one sample sequenced in a study of blood T cell repertoires in COVID-19 (dated by TCRdb to the early 2020s). The library was made by the immunoSEQ multiplex PCR assay. TCRdb limited this immuneACCESS table to in-frame rearrangements with V and J called. A share of clones is missing; checked studies link under half to unresolved V genes, and the rest is unexplained. The sample has around 60,000 clones on record, 60% to 85% of them singletons. The ten most abundant clones make up about 33% of the sample. Sequenced: peripheral blood. Receptors were obtained from a human donor in a cohort sampled during active COVID-19.

This clone was found a few times. The chain has TRBV5-8 and TRBJ2-2; 8 bases map to TRBD1. After removal of 2 bases from V and 4 bases from J, the junction contained 7 bases not matched to a gene. The CDR3 length is 16 residues. Germline CDR1 is SGHTS and CDR2 is YDEGEE. CDR3 nucleotides: TGTGCCAGCAGCTTTAATCAGGGGGCGCGCACCGGGGAGCTGTTTTTT. The encoded protein is CASSFNQGARTGELFF.

The rearrangement joins TRBV28 to TRBJ1-2; unclear D gene. The CDR3 is 15 amino acids. Germline CDR1 and CDR2: MDHEN and SYDVKM. Trimming left V 1 base short and J 7 bases short, with 16 bases between. The CDR3, as DNA: TGTGCCAGCAGTTTATCGGCCAGGCAGTTGGTTGGCTACACCTTC. Its protein product is CASSLSARQLVGYTF.

The chain has TRBV6-5 and TRBJ1-5; 8 positions match TRBD1. The CDR3 is made up of 15 amino acids. Germline V gene lookup returns CDR1 MNHEY and CDR2 SVGAGI. After removal of 7 bases from V and 7 bases from J, the junction contained 12 bases not matched to a gene. Written as DNA, the CDR3 is TGTGCCAGCACGGCCTCCGGACAGGGTACCCAGCCCCAGCATTTT. Translating it yields CASTASGQGTQPQHF.

J is TRBJ2-7 and V is TRBV4-1; 7 nucleotides align to TRBD2. Trimming took 0 bases from V and 2 from J; bases not matched to a gene: 7. Germline V gives CDR1 MGHRA, CDR2 YSYEKL. This CDR3 contains 16 residues. The chain's CDR3 is CASSQEAGNPAYEQYF. CDR3 nucleotides: TGCGCCAGCAGCCAAGAAGCGGGAAATCCGGCCTACGAGCAGTACTTC.

Only a few counts were recorded for this clone. The chain uses TRBV6-9 and TRBJ2-7; 8 bases fit TRBD1. CDR1 and CDR2 from the germline V gene are MNHGY and SVAAGI. The CDR3 has 14 residues. The junction had 8 bases not matched to a gene; V was cut back by 7 bases and J by 3 bases. CDR3: CASMGETGVYEQYF. CDR3 DNA sequence: TGTGCCAGCATGGGGGAGACAGGGGTCTACGAGCAGTACTTC.

The CDR3 DNA follows: TGTGCCAGCAGTAAAAACAGGGAGACCGGGGAGCTGTTTTTT. Translated: CASSKNRETGELFF. The gene calls are TRBV6-2 or TRBV6-3 and TRBJ2-2; a possible D gene is TRBD1 (6 bases). Trimming shortened V by 5 bases and J by 5 bases, and 12 bases separated the two germline ends. CDR1 and CDR2 from the germline V gene are MNHEY and SVGEGT. The CDR3 spans 14 residues.

The gene calls are TRBV29-1 and TRBJ2-7; tentatively, D is TRBD1 (5 bases). The CDR3 is 13 amino acids. V dropped 5 bases and J dropped 4 bases, with 15 bases sitting between them. Germline V lookup: CDR1 SQVTM, CDR2 ANQGSEA. CDR3 coding DNA: TGCAGCGTTACGGAAGGGGCCCTATACGAGCAGTACTTC. Its protein is CSVTEGALYEQYF.

The chain couples TRBV3-1 (or the pseudogene TRBV3-2) to TRBJ2-3, with unresolved D. This CDR3 spans 15 amino acids. From germline, CDR1 is LGHDT and CDR2 YNNKEL (reference sequence). The V end lost 4 bases, the J end lost 2 bases, and 13 bases lay between the germline ends. CDR3 sequence reads: CASSPDLLDTDTQYF. CDR3 sequence (DNA): TGTGCCAGCAGCCCCGACTTATTAGACACAGATACGCAGTATTTT.

The V gene is TRBV20-1, the J gene TRBJ1-5; D might be TRBD1 (6 bases). CDR1 is DFQATT and CDR2 is SNEGSKA in the germline V gene (reference sequence). This CDR3 is 12 amino acids long. The CDR3 nucleotides are TGCAGGGCCAGTACAGGGTCTCAGCCCCAGCATTTT. It codes for CRASTGSQPQHF.

The CDR3 coding sequence is TGTGCCACCAGCGGAGGGGGCACGGGCACAGATACGCAGTATTTT. It specifies CATSGGGTGTDTQYF. The chain combines TRBV15 with TRBJ2-3, with a tentative D call TRBD1 (7 bases). The CDR3 is made up of 15 amino acids. Trimming took off 5 bases at V and 1 base at J, with 13 bases between the two ends. CDR1 is LNHNV and CDR2 is YYDKDF in the germline V gene (reference sequence).

The chain couples TRBV10-3 to TRBJ1-2, with 8 bases fitting TRBD1. Germline lookup yields CDR1 ENHRY and CDR2 SYGVKD. Unmatched junction bases numbered 11, after V lost 2 bases and J lost 6 bases. The CDR3 totals 16 residues. Written as DNA, the CDR3 is TGTGCCATCAGTGAGAGGGATGGACAGGGATCAGATGGCTACACCTTC. This codes for CAISERDGQGSDGYTF.

V gene TRBV10-1 combines with J gene TRBJ2-7; 9 nucleotides agree with TRBD1. V shed 7 bases, J shed 4 bases, and the junction held 8 bases outside the gene matches. CDR3 length: 14 amino acids. Germline V CDR1 and CDR2: WNHNN, SYGVQD (reference sequence). CDR3 in amino acids: CASNRTGAMYEQYF. In nucleotides, the CDR3 is TGCGCCAGCAATAGGACAGGGGCCATGTACGAGCAGTACTTC.

The chain uses TRBV3-1 (or the pseudogene TRBV3-2) and TRBJ1-1, with a tentative D call TRBD1 (6 bases). Trimming removed 6 bases at V and 1 base at J, with 9 bases between. The CDR3 has 13 residues. Germline V CDR1 and CDR2: LGHDT, YNNKEL (reference sequence). CDR3 residues: CASRQTGNTEAFF. DNA of the CDR3: TGTGCCAGCAGGCAGACAGGGAACACTGAAGCTTTCTTT.

This clone occurred many times. The chain employs TRBV11-2 and TRBJ1-6; D unresolved. The CDR3 has 15 residues. V was shortened by 5 bases and J by 7 bases, with 15 bases between the two germline ends. Germline CDR1 is SGHAT and CDR2 is FQNNGV. CDR3 protein: CASSPLARGNSPLHF. In DNA form, the CDR3 reads TGTGCCAGCAGCCCCTTGGCGCGGGGAAATTCACCCCTCCACTTT.

The V gene is TRBV7-2, the J gene TRBJ2-1, with D possibly being TRBD1 (6 bases). V lost 2 bases and J lost 7, with 12 bases in between. Germline assignment: CDR1 SGHTA and CDR2 FQGNSA. CDR3 length equals 14 residues. CDR3 DNA: TGTGCCAGCAGCTTATACGGGACACCGAATGAGCAGTTCTTC. Translated, it gives CASSLYGTPNEQFF.

V is TRBV27 and J is TRBJ1-4; TRBD1 matches 7 bases. V lost 5 bases, J lost 4 bases, and 16 bases stayed unmatched. Germline V lookup: CDR1 MNHEY, CDR2 SMNVEV (reference sequence). CDR3 size: 18 residues. This CDR3 is CASSPSPPLQGINEKLFF. The CDR3, as DNA: TGTGCCAGCAGTCCAAGTCCGCCTTTACAGGGGATTAATGAAAAACTGTTTTTT.

CDR3 nucleotide sequence: TGTGCCAGCAGCTTAGAGGGCAGGGCTGGGGAGCAGTACTTC. The encoded protein is CASSLEGRAGEQYF. The V gene is TRBV7-8, the J gene TRBJ2-7, with TRBD1 as a possible D gene (5 bases). Trimming cost V 1 base and J 7 bases, with 14 bases left between them. The length of the CDR3 is 14 residues. CDR1 is SGHVS and CDR2 is FQNEAQ in the germline V gene.

This chain links TRBV6-6 with TRBJ2-5; possible D gene TRBD1, 6 bases. This CDR3 comprises 15 residues. CDR1 and CDR2 from the germline V gene are MNHNY and SVGAGI (reference sequence). Trimming left V 6 bases short and J 5 bases short, with 19 bases between. This CDR3 is CASSLLGVQGETQYF. The CDR3 region has the DNA TGTGCCAGCAGCCTCCTAGGGGTTCAGGGGGAGACCCAGTACTTC.

The chain carries TRBV19 and TRBJ1-5, with D unclear. Trimming took 3 bases from V and 2 from J, leaving 8 bases between them. CDR1 is LNHDA and CDR2 is SQIVND in the germline V gene (reference sequence). This CDR3 has 14 amino acids. CDR3 protein: CASSIAGGNQPQHF. CDR3 DNA sequence: TGTGCCAGTAGTATTGCGGGTGGCAATCAGCCCCAGCATTTT. Full variable domain (missing parts from reference TRBV19 and TRBJ1-5): DGGITQSPKYLFRKEGQNVTLSCEQNLNHDAMYWYRQDPGQGLRLIYYSQIVNDFQKGDIAEGYSVSREKKESFPLTVTSAQKNPTAFYLCASSIAGGNQPQHFGDGTRLSIL.

This chain joins TRBV28 and TRBJ2-6; D remains unclear. V shed 2 bases and J shed 0 bases, with 8 bases lying between them. The CDR3 length is 16 residues. Looked up from germline, CDR1 is MDHEN and CDR2 is SYDVKM. Written as DNA, the CDR3 is TGTGCCAGCAGTTTAGGCAGCGCCTCTGGGGCCAACGTCCTGACTTTC. It specifies CASSLGSASGANVLTF.

This chain links TRBV14 with TRBJ2-3, with TRBD2 as a possible D gene (5 bases). CDR3 length: 15 amino acids. Trimming removed 3 bases at V and 0 bases at J, with 10 bases between. Germline CDR1 SGHDN, CDR2 FVKESK. The CDR3 sequence: CASSHSVSSTDTQYF. The CDR3 DNA reads as TGTGCCAGCAGCCATAGCGTCAGTAGCACAGATACGCAGTATTTT. The full variable domain, its missing parts supplied by reference TRBV14 and TRBJ2-3, is EAGVTQFPSHSVIEKGQTVTLRCDPISGHDNLYWYRRVMGKEIKFLLHFVKESKQDESGMPNNRFLAERTGGTYSTLKVQPAELEDSGVYFCASSHSVSSTDTQYFGPGTRLTVL.

CDR3 amino acids: CASRPGTEKTDTQYF. The CDR3 bases are TGTGCCAGCAGACCCGGGACAGAAAAGACAGATACGCAGTATTTT. This sequence joins TRBV7-9 and TRBJ2-3; TRBD1 matches at 7 bases. Germline V gene data show CDR1 as SEHNR and CDR2 as FQNEAQ (reference sequence). Trimming took 6 bases from V and 3 from J; bases not matched to a gene: 9. There are 15 residues in the CDR3.

The chain has TRBV5-4 and TRBJ2-1, with 9 positions matching TRBD2. This CDR3 comprises 17 residues. Trimming took 3 bases from V and 4 from J; bases not matched to a gene: 11. CDR1 and CDR2 (germline): SGHNT, YYREEE (reference sequence). CDR3 region: CASSSLTGTSRYNEQFF. The DNA for the CDR3 is TGTGCCAGCAGCTCGCTTACCGGGACTAGCCGATACAATGAGCAGTTCTTC.

J is TRBJ2-5 and V is TRBV7-2; 7 nucleotides align to TRBD2. V lost 6 bases, J lost 11 bases, and 3 bases stayed unmatched. Germline CDR1 SGHTA, CDR2 FQGNSA. The CDR3 sequence is 10 residues long. Here the CDR3 reads CASSTSVQYF. The CDR3 DNA sequence: TGTGCCAGCAGTACTAGCGTGCAGTACTTC.

The rearrangement links TRBV4-2 to TRBJ2-3, with 11 nucleotides matching TRBD2. The J segment lost 2 bases and the V segment lost 0 bases, leaving 4 bases of the junction unmatched. Germline CDR1 LGHNA, CDR2 YNFKEQ. The CDR3 runs to 17 residues. The DNA of the CDR3 is TGTGCCAGCAGCCAAGAGAAACTAGCGGGAGTCACAGATACGCAGTATTTT. The encoded protein is CASSQEKLAGVTDTQYF.